The next 13 T cell receptor beta chains were all read from a single sample in a study of circulating tumor DNA in untreated peripheral T-cell lymphoma (dated by TCRdb to the early 2020s). The library was made by the immunoSEQ multiplex PCR assay. Held by TCRdb, this immuneACCESS table contains in-frame sequences only and omits some clones. Under half of the omission traces to an unresolved V gene where checked; the cause of the rest is unknown. For this sample there are about 8,900 clones; 70% to 85% appear just once. Of the sample, approximately 2% is held by the ten largest clones. The sequenced sample consisted of tumor tissue. The receptors shown here come from a human donor with peripheral T-cell lymphoma.

The chain couples TRBV19 to TRBJ2-7, with 7 positions matching TRBD1. The germline gives CDR1 LNHDA, CDR2 SQIVND (reference sequence). The V segment lost 6 bases and the J segment 2 bases; nucleotides outside the gene matches: 7. This CDR3 contains 14 residues. The CDR3 region has the DNA TGTGCCAGTAGCCTCCAGGGACAGACCTACGAGCAGTACTTC. Translated: CASSLQGQTYEQYF.

In this sample, this clone turned up once. At one of its ends the junction is not consistent with the germline gene, which may arise from a read error. This chain links TRBV30 with TRBJ1-1, with D possibly being TRBD1 (5 bases). Germline CDR1 GTSNPN, CDR2 SVGIG (reference sequence). The length of the CDR3 is 14 residues. CDR3 nucleotides: TGTACCTGGAGTTTGGCAGACAGAAACACTGAAGCTTTCTTT. Its protein product is CTWSLADRNTEAFF.

This chain links TRBV12-5 with TRBJ2-3; 10 bases map to TRBD1. The CDR3 extends over 20 amino acids. Trimming removed 6 bases from V and 2 bases from J; junction bases left unmatched: 20. Germline loops: CDR1 LGHNT, CDR2 FRNRAP. CDR3 in amino acids: CASGRPYLSGTGDLTDTQYF. CDR3 sequence (DNA): TGTGCTAGTGGCCGTCCCTACCTCTCCGGGACAGGGGATCTCACAGATACGCAGTATTTT.

This rearrangement joins TRBV10-2 to TRBJ2-3; 7 nucleotides line up with TRBD1. V shed 0 bases, J shed 0 bases, and the junction held 3 bases outside the gene matches. CDR3 size: 16 residues. Looked up from germline, CDR1 is WSHSY and CDR2 is SAAADI. The CDR3 coding sequence is TGCGCCAGCAGTGAGTCGACAGGGCCTAGCACAGATACGCAGTATTTT. It is translated as CASSESTGPSTDTQYF.

The V call is TRBV7-5, the J call TRBJ2-1; the table's TRBD2 call for D was not verified on the DNA. TRBV7-5 is given as a pseudogene. CDR3 size: 16 residues. Written as DNA, the CDR3 is TGTGCCAGCAGCCCCCTTCCGGCGGGAGGGGGAAATGAGCAGTTCTTC. Translating gives CASSPLPAGGGNEQFF.

J is TRBJ1-5 and V is TRBV6-8; weak D call: TRBD1 (6 bases). In germline, CDR1 is MNHGY, CDR2 SAAAGT. Trimming shortened V by 4 bases and J by 4 bases, and 11 bases separated the two germline ends. The CDR3 sequence is 14 residues long. The CDR3 DNA is TGTGCCAGCAGTTGGACAGCCTCTAATCAGCCCCAGCATTTT. It translates to CASSWTASNQPQHF.

The V and J genes are TRBV30 and TRBJ2-3, with no clear D. Germline V gives CDR1 GTSNPN, CDR2 SVGIG (reference sequence). The CDR3 extends over 15 amino acids. The ends were cut back, 4 bases at V and 0 bases at J, with 14 bases in the middle. The CDR3 is CAWKNGGTSTDTQYF. The CDR3 bases are TGTGCCTGGAAAAACGGTGGCACTAGCACAGATACGCAGTATTTT.

V and J are TRBV18 and TRBJ1-1; D ambiguous. Germline V gene data show CDR1 as KGHSH and CDR2 as LQKENI. Trimming took off 4 bases at V and 0 bases at J, with 6 bases between the two ends. The CDR3 has 13 residues. This chain's CDR3 is CASSRDMNTEAFF. In DNA, the CDR3 is TGTGCCAGCTCACGCGACATGAACACTGAAGCTTTCTTT.

The chain couples TRBV12-5 to TRBJ1-5, with D uncertain. The CDR3 has 14 amino acids. Germline V gene lookup returns CDR1 LGHNT and CDR2 FRNRAP. CDR3 amino acids: CASTETYSNQPQHF. The CDR3, as DNA: TGTGCCAGTACTGAAACGTATAGCAATCAGCCCCAGCATTTT.

The chain has TRBV15 and TRBJ2-7; D might be TRBD1 (5 bases). The CDR3 consists of 14 residues. The germline V and J ends were trimmed by 0 bases and 6 bases, with 12 bases remaining between them. Germline V gives CDR1 LNHNV, CDR2 YYDKDF (reference sequence). The CDR3 nucleotides are TGTGCCACCAGCAGAGATCGGGTAGGGGTCGAGCAGTACTTC. Translating gives CATSRDRVGVEQYF.

The rearrangement joins TRBV19 to TRBJ2-3; a possible D gene is TRBD1 (5 bases). The germline CDR1 and CDR2 sequences are LNHDA and SQIVND (reference sequence). The CDR3 totals 16 residues. V was clipped by 3 bases and J by 1 base, with 14 bases between them. CDR3 in amino acids: CASSILTGTGTDTQYF. The CDR3 DNA is TGTGCCAGTAGTATCCTTACAGGAACCGGCACAGATACGCAGTATTTT. The variable domain in full, with the rest retrieved from reference TRBV19 and TRBJ2-3, is DGGITQSPKYLFRKEGQNVTLSCEQNLNHDAMYWYRQDPGQGLRLIYYSQIVNDFQKGDIAEGYSVSREKKESFPLTVTSAQKNPTAFYLCASSILTGTGTDTQYFGPGTRLTVL.

The table lists this clone with a count of one. The gene calls are TRBV19 and TRBJ1-4; D is perhaps TRBD1 (6 bases). The CDR3 runs to 14 residues. Trimming stripped 8 bases from V and 7 bases from J, with 17 bases between. Germline loops: CDR1 LNHDA, CDR2 SQIVND (reference sequence). This chain's CDR3 is CASWRGQLGEKLFF. DNA of the CDR3: TGTGCCAGTTGGCGGGGGCAACTAGGTGAAAAACTGTTTTTT.

This clone showed up just once. This chain connects TRBV29-1 to TRBJ1-2; the D is unclear. The CDR3 sequence is 17 residues long. The germline V gene encodes CDR1 SQVTM and CDR2 ANQGSEA. Trimming shortened V by 1 base and J by 1 base, and 19 bases separated the two germline ends. CDR3 DNA: TGCAGCGTTGAAGTAGTAAGTCTCGGGGAAAGTAACTATGGCTACACCTTC. Amino acids: CSVEVVSLGESNYGYTF.